A selection of T cell receptor beta chains follows, all from one sample in a study of shared clonotypes between healthy human individuals. This table comes from immunoSEQ multiplex PCR, and its TCRdb copy is limited to in-frame clones, with some not included. Found here are about 2.4 million clones, approximately 93% of them singletons; the top ten hold 0.36%. The sample consisted of naive CD4+ T cells from PBMCs. The receptors were sampled from a man aged 18-30 years in good health. Some clones in this sample may be carry-over from other donors' samples. The CDR3 runs from the conserved cysteine through the conserved F or W. Fields, in order: J gene, V gene, D gene, clone size, CDR3 protein, CDR3 DNA. The D gene is left open where the match is weak. Size tells how often a clone was seen (once, few, many) or the class of an expanded clone, and some rows leave it out.

TRBJ2-7,TRBV5-4,NA,NA,CASSLAVQGAYEQYF,TGTGCCAGCAGCTTGGCCGTACAGGGAGCCTACGAGCAGTACTTC
TRBJ1-2,TRBV6-1,NA,NA,CASSEGWGASGYTF,TGTGCCAGCAGTGAGGGGTGGGGCGCGAGCGGCTACACCTTC
TRBJ1-3,TRBV11-2,NA,once,CASSLLRAGNTIYF,TGTGCCAGCAGCTTACTCCGGGCAGGAAACACCATATATTTT
TRBJ2-2,TRBV25-1,TRBD2,few,CASSGRATGELFF,TGTGCCAGTAGCGGGAGGGCCACCGGGGAGCTGTTTTTT
TRBJ1-3,TRBV4-3,TRBD1,NA,CASSQARQGASSGGNTIYF,TGCGCCAGCAGCCAAGCCCGACAGGGGGCCTCGTCGGGTGGAAACACCATATATTTT
TRBJ2-1,TRBV7-2,NA,NA,CASSLAGPYNEQFF,TGTGCCAGCAGCTTAGCGGGCCCCTACAATGAGCAGTTCTTC
TRBJ1-2,TRBV5-6,NA,NA,CASSWGSANYGYTF,TGTGCCAGCAGCTGGGGGTCGGCTAACTATGGCTACACCTTC
TRBJ1-1,TRBV19,NA,NA,CASSMRELNTEAFF,TGTGCCAGTAGTATGAGGGAATTGAACACTGAAGCTTTCTTT
TRBJ1-4,TRBV28,NA,NA,CASSSGTSNEKLFF,TGTGCCAGCAGTTCCGGGACATCTAATGAAAAACTGTTTTTT
TRBJ1-2,TRBV6-1,TRBD1,few,CASSEARQGVYGYTF,TGTGCCAGCAGTGAAGCGCGGCAGGGGGTCTATGGCTACACCTTC
TRBJ2-4,TRBV13,NA,NA,CASKPVIGGSIQYF,TGTGCCAGCAAGCCCGTCATAGGTGGGAGCATTCAGTACTTC
TRBJ1-4,TRBV6-5,NA,NA,CASSYGGTNEKLFF,TGTGCCAGCAGTTACGGTGGTACTAATGAAAAACTGTTTTTT
TRBJ2-3,TRBV6-5,NA,once,CASRNTDTQYF,TGTGCCAGCAGAAACACAGATACGCAGTATTTT
TRBJ2-1,TRBV28,NA,NA,CASSFTGSSYNEQFF,TGTGCCAGCAGTTTCACAGGAAGCTCCTACAATGAGCAGTTCTTC
TRBJ2-1,TRBV5-4,TRBD2,NA,CASSLTSGSANEQFF,TGTGCCAGCAGCCTGACTAGCGGGAGTGCTAATGAGCAGTTCTTC
TRBJ2-7,TRBV7-3,NA,NA,CASSLTGMDEQYF,TGTGCCAGCAGCTTAACGGGGATGGACGAGCAGTACTTC
TRBJ2-7,TRBV5-1,NA,NA,CASTPSAPTYEQYF,TGCGCCAGCACCCCGTCGGCCCCGACCTACGAGCAGTACTTC
TRBJ1-1,TRBV19,NA,NA,CASSIGTRDTEAFF,TGTGCCAGTAGTATAGGCACGCGAGACACTGAAGCTTTCTTT
TRBJ2-3,TRBV6-5,NA,NA,CASSLRTASTDTQYF,TGTGCCAGCAGTCTCCGGACAGCTAGCACAGATACGCAGTATTTT
TRBJ1-1,TRBV7-3,NA,NA,CASSLFGGANTEAFF,TGTGCCAGCAGCCTCTTTGGGGGGGCGAACACTGAAGCTTTCTTT
TRBJ2-1,TRBV6-1,TRBD1,few,CASHSGTAFYNEQFF,TGTGCCAGTCACTCCGGGACAGCCTTTTACAATGAGCAGTTCTTC
TRBJ2-7,TRBV18,TRBD2,NA,CASSQLAGGLSYEQYF,TGTGCCAGCTCACAACTAGCGGGAGGACTCTCCTACGAGCAGTACTTC
TRBJ2-7,TRBV5-4,NA,NA,CASSGWEGQHTYEQYF,TGTGCCAGCAGCGGGTGGGAAGGGCAACACACCTACGAGCAGTACTTC
TRBJ2-5,TRBV20-1,NA,once,CSASGGETQYF,TGCAGTGCGTCGGGTGGAGAGACCCAGTACTTC
TRBJ2-7,TRBV27,TRBD2,NA,CASGTLLTSGRGEQYF,TGTGCCAGCGGCACCCTCCTTACTAGCGGGAGGGGCGAGCAGTACTTC
TRBJ1-6,TRBV28,NA,NA,CASSLGNNSPLHF,TGTGCCAGCAGTTTGGGGAATAATTCACCCCTCCACTTT